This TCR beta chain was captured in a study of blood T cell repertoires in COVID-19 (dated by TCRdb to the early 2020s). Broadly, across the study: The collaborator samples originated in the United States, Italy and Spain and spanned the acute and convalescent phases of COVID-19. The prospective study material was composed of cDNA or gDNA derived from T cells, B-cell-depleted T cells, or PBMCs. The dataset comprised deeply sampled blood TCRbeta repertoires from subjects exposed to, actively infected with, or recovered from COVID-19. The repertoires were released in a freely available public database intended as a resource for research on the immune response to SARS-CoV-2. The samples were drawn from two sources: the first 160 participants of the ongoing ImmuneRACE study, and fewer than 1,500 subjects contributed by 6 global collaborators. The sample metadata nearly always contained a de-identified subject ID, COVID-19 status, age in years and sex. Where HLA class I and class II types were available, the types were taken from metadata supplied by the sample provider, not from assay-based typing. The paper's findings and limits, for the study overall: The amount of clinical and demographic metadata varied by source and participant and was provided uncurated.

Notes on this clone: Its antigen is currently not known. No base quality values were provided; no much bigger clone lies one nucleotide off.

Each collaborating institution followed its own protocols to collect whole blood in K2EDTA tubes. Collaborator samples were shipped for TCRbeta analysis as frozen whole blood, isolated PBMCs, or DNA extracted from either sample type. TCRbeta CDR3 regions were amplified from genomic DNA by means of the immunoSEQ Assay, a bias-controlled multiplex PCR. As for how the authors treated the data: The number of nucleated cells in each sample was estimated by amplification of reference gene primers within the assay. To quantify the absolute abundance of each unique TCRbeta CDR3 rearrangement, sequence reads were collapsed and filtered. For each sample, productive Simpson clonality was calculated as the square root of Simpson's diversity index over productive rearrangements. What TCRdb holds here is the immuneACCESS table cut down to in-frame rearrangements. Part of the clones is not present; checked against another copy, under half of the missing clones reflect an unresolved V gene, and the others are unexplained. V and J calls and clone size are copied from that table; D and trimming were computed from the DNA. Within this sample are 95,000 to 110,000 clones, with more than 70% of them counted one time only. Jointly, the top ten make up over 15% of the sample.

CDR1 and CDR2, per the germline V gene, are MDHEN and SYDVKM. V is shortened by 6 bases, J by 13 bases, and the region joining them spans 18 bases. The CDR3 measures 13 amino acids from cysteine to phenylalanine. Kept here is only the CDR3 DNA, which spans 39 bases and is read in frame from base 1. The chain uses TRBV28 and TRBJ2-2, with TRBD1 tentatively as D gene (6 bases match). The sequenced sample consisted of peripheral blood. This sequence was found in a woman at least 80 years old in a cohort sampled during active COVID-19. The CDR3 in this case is CASSTQDSEVLFF. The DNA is TGTGCCAGCAGCACCCAGGACAGCGAGGTGCTGTTTTTT. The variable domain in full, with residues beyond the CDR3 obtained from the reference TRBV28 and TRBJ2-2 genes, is DVKVTQSSRYLVKRTGEKVFLECVQDMDHENMFWYRQDPGLGLRLIYFSYDVKMKEKGDIPEGYSVSREKKERFSLILESASTNQTSMYLCASSTQDSEVLFFGEGSRLTVL.